The 7 T cell receptor beta chains listed next were all sequenced from one sample in a study of shared clonotypes between healthy human individuals (dated by TCRdb to the early 2020s). The library was prepared using the immunoSEQ multiplex PCR assay. The immuneACCESS repertoire file appears here via TCRdb, limited to in-frame rearrangements. These files lack a portion of the clones; in checked studies, under half of the deficit traces to unresolved V genes, and the cause of the others is not known. For this sample the table gives hundreds of thousands of clones, of which approximately 73% were detected only once. The ten largest make up under 2% of the sample. The specimen sequenced was memory CD4+ T cells sorted from blood. The intended sense of this specimen's cell subset or site label: CD45RA-negative fraction. All receptors come from a woman under 40 in good health.

This rearrangement joins TRBV9 to TRBJ2-1; D call uncertain. This CDR3 contains 13 residues. Between the trimmed V and J ends, which lost 3 bases and 6 bases, there was a span of 10 bases. Germline V lookup: CDR1 SGDLS, CDR2 YYNGEE. The CDR3 loop reads CASSAGPLNEQFF. CDR3 nucleotide sequence: TGTGCCAGCAGCGCCGGGCCCCTCAATGAGCAGTTCTTC. Filled out from reference TRBV9 and TRBJ2-1, the complete variable domain reads DSGVTQTPKHLITATGQRVTLRCSPRSGDLSVYWYQQSLDQGLQFLIQYYNGEERAKGNILERFSAQQFPDLHSELNLSSLELGDSALYFCASSAGPLNEQFFGPGTRLTVL.

This clone turned up a few times. The chain joins TRBV5-1 to TRBJ1-1; D perhaps matches TRBD1 (5 bases). The V gene's germline CDR1 is SGHRS and CDR2 YFSETQ. The V end was cut by 1 base, the J end by 4 bases, with 17 bases between. The CDR3 covers 16 residues. The CDR3 loop reads CASSLLSRQGLTEAFF. The CDR3 region has the DNA TGCGCCAGCAGCTTGCTAAGTCGGCAGGGTCTCACTGAAGCTTTCTTT.

The chain joins TRBV2 to TRBJ2-5; 10 bases match TRBD2. J lost 2 bases, V lost 6 bases, and 6 bases had no gene match. The germline V gene has CDR1 SNHLY and CDR2 FYNNEI. The CDR3 has 15 amino acids. CDR3 DNA sequence: TGTGCCAGCAGGAGAACGACTAGCGGGCAAGAGACCCAGTACTTC. Amino acid sequence: CASRRTTSGQETQYF.

This clone was counted a single time. V usage is TRBV11-1 and J usage is TRBJ2-3; 8 nucleotides agree with TRBD2. CDR3 size: 15 residues. The V segment lost 5 bases and the J segment 2 bases; nucleotides outside the gene matches: 6. The germline gives CDR1 SGHAT, CDR2 FQDESV (reference sequence). As DNA, the CDR3 is TGTGCCAGCAGCCGGACTAGCCAGTTCACAGATACGCAGTATTTT. Amino acid sequence: CASSRTSQFTDTQYF.

This clone was detected ten times or more. The chain uses TRBV7-2 and TRBJ2-5; possibly TRBD2 for D (6 bases). The V end was cut by 5 bases, the J end by 5 bases, with 9 bases between. The CDR3 totals 12 residues. From germline, CDR1 is SGHTA and CDR2 FQGNSA. The CDR3 region has the DNA TGTGCCAGCAGCCAGACTAGGGAGACCCAGTACTTC. Translating gives CASSQTRETQYF.

This chain links TRBV13 with TRBJ2-7; D is possibly TRBD2 (8 bases). The CDR3 covers 18 residues. Germline V gene data show CDR1 as PRHDT and CDR2 as FYEKMQ (reference sequence). The V end was cut by 4 bases, the J end by 2 bases, with 24 bases between. CDR3 bases: TGTGCCAGCAGCTCGCCGACAGGGCGGAGCGGGGGTACCTACGAGCAGTACTTC. Translating gives CASSSPTGRSGGTYEQYF.

A single count supports this clone. The J gene is TRBJ1-4, the V gene TRBV29-1; no reliable D call. Per the germline V gene, CDR1 is SQVTM and CDR2 is ANQGSEA. The CDR3 runs to 11 residues. CDR3 coding DNA: TGCAGTTACAGATTTAATGAAAAACTGTTTTTT. It specifies CSYRFNEKLFF. Full variable domain (rest looked up from reference TRBV29-1 and TRBJ1-4): SAVISQKPSRDICQRGTSLTIQCQVDSQVTMMFWYRQQPGQSLTLIATANQGSEATYESGFVIDKFPISRPNLTFSTLTVSNMSPEDSSIYLCSYRFNEKLFFGSGTQLSVL.